The 32 T cell receptor beta chains below come from one sample, sequenced in a study of T cells in Graves' hyperthyroidism and ophthalmopathy. What was amplified from RNA transcripts were TCR beta CDR3 regions. HTBI primers drove first-round RT-PCR of the TCR CDR3. TCRdb itself ran the multiplex PCR reads through MiXCR, one entry per CDR3 protein. The sample has 360,000 or so distinct CDR3 sequences, about a sixth seen once. Sequenced material: blood. The origin of the receptors is a woman aged 35 to 49 with Graves' ophthalmopathy.

Ten or more counts support this clonotype. The chain couples TRBV7-9 to TRBJ1-2; D uncertain. V gave up 1 base and J gave up 7 bases, with 7 bases separating them. Looked up from germline, CDR1 is SEHNR and CDR2 is FQNEAQ (reference sequence). The CDR3 has 12 residues. In nucleotides, the CDR3 is TGTGCCAGCAGCTTAGGCGGAGCTGGCTACACCTTC. Translated: CASSLGGAGYTF.

This clonotype was observed many times. V gene TRBV24-1 combines with J gene TRBJ1-2; 8 nucleotides line up with TRBD1. The trim removed 7 bases at V and 3 bases at J, leaving 12 bases unmatched. CDR3 length: 16 amino acids. The V gene's germline CDR1 is KGHDR and CDR2 SFDVKD. The CDR3 coding sequence is TGTGCCACCAGCCCTTGGGGCCAGGGGGCGGACTATGGCTACACCTTC. Translated, it gives CATSPWGQGADYGYTF.

This clonotype appeared many times. V and J are TRBV28 and TRBJ1-2, with D perhaps matching TRBD1 (5 bases). V lost 3 bases to trimming and J lost 0 bases, with 8 bases between them. The CDR3 runs to 14 residues. The germline V gene has CDR1 MDHEN and CDR2 SYDVKM. The DNA for the CDR3 is TGTGCCAGCAGTTTTGACAGATCTAACTATGGCTACACCTTC. Translating gives CASSFDRSNYGYTF.

This clonotype was seen at least ten times. This chain joins TRBV28 and TRBJ1-1; no reliable D call. The CDR3 is 16 amino acids. The germline gives CDR1 MDHEN, CDR2 SYDVKM. V gave up 7 bases and J gave up 0 bases, with 18 bases separating them. Here the CDR3 DNA reads TGTGCCAGCAACTATGCTATACGGCTCATGAACACTGAAGCTTTCTTT. Translation: CASNYAIRLMNTEAFF.

This clonotype has a count of ten or more. CDR3 DNA: TGCAGTGCTATAGCGGGAGGACGCTACGAGCAGTACTTC. It yields the protein CSAIAGGRYEQYF. The genes are TRBV20-1 and TRBJ2-7; 10 positions agree with TRBD2. Germline V gene data show CDR1 as DFQATT and CDR2 as SNEGSKA (reference sequence). The CDR3 has 13 residues. Losses at the gene ends were 4 bases for V and 3 bases for J; bases not matched to a gene: 3.

Ten or more counts support this clonotype. The chain combines TRBV20-1 with TRBJ2-7, with D perhaps matching TRBD1 (5 bases). Germline V gene lookup returns CDR1 DFQATT and CDR2 SNEGSKA (reference sequence). V lost 8 bases and J 3 bases, leaving 11 bases between the germline ends. The CDR3 extends over 11 amino acids. As DNA, the CDR3 is TGCAGTACAACGACAGTCTACGAGCAGTACTTC. Translating it yields CSTTTVYEQYF.

This clonotype was observed many times. The rearrangement links TRBV6-2 or TRBV6-3 to TRBJ2-3, with D unclear. V dropped 9 bases and J dropped 2 bases, with 9 bases sitting between them. The CDR3 extends over 12 amino acids. Germline V gene data show CDR1 as MNHEY and CDR2 as SVGEGT. CDR3 region: CASLKTTDTQYF. The DNA of the CDR3 is TGTGCCAGTCTGAAGACCACAGATACGCAGTATTTT.

This clonotype appeared many times. The chain carries TRBV12-3 or TRBV12-4 and TRBJ1-2; 7 bases agree with TRBD1. The ends lost 6 bases at V and 4 bases at J; junction bases unmatched: 8. The CDR3 is made up of 14 amino acids. The chain's CDR3 is CASSRKQGLYGYTF. CDR3 sequence (DNA): TGTGCCAGCAGCCGCAAACAGGGGCTCTATGGCTACACCTTC.

The sample holds many counts of this clonotype. The rearrangement links TRBV12-3 or TRBV12-4 to TRBJ2-4, with D possibly being TRBD1 (5 bases). The CDR3 is made up of 13 amino acids. V lost 6 bases, J lost 5 bases, and 11 bases lay in between. The CDR3: CASRVDTQNIQYF. The CDR3 DNA follows: TGTGCCAGCAGAGTGGACACACAAAACATTCAGTACTTC.

This clonotype was seen repeatedly, ten times or more. This sequence joins TRBV20-1 and TRBJ1-5, with a tentative D call TRBD1 (5 bases). Trimming stripped 2 bases from V and 1 base from J, with 9 bases between. The CDR3 contains 14 residues. In germline, CDR1 is DFQATT, CDR2 SNEGSKA (reference sequence). The CDR3 nucleotides read TGCAGTGCTAGATATCCAGGGAGCAATCAGCCCCAGCATTTT. This gives the protein CSARYPGSNQPQHF.

This sequence joins TRBV27 and TRBJ2-7; the D is unclear. The CDR3 spans 12 residues. Germline loops: CDR1 MNHEY, CDR2 SMNVEV (reference sequence). Trimming took 7 bases from V and 3 from J, leaving 10 bases between them. The CDR3 DNA is TGTGCCAGCATGAGTCCGGGCTACGAGCAGTACTTC. Protein sequence: CASMSPGYEQYF.

There are many counts of this clonotype. The J gene is TRBJ1-1, the V gene TRBV6-5; D is undetermined. This CDR3 contains 12 residues. The V gene's germline CDR1 is MNHEY and CDR2 SVGAGI. Trimming removed 3 bases from V and 10 bases from J, with 12 bases in between. The CDR3 sequence: CASSYTGAGAFF. CDR3 nucleotide sequence: TGTGCCAGCAGTTATACGGGCGCCGGAGCTTTCTTT.

This clonotype has ten or more counts. The rearrangement links TRBV11-2 to TRBJ2-6; D gene uncertain. Trimming left V 0 bases short and J 0 bases short, with 9 bases between. The CDR3 consists of 17 residues. Germline V lookup: CDR1 SGHAT, CDR2 FQNNGV. Written as DNA, the CDR3 is TGTGCCAGCAGCTTAGAGGCGATACTCTCTGGGGCCAACGTCCTGACTTTC. It translates to CASSLEAILSGANVLTF.

This clonotype was found many times. J is TRBJ2-7 and V is TRBV6-5; D ambiguous. The germline V gene has CDR1 MNHEY and CDR2 SVGAGI. Trimming stripped 7 bases from V and 7 bases from J, with 11 bases between. The CDR3 spans 11 residues. CDR3 coding DNA: TGTGCCAGCAAGGAACCTTGGGAGCAGTACTTC. Its translation is CASKEPWEQYF.

This clonotype was picked up many times. The chain links TRBV28 to TRBJ2-5; a possible D gene is TRBD1 (5 bases). This CDR3 is built from 16 residues. Per germline, CDR1 MDHEN and CDR2 SYDVKM. The germline V and J ends were trimmed by 6 bases and 5 bases, with 22 bases remaining between them. This CDR3 is CASSSQTPGKAETQYF. CDR3 sequence (DNA): TGTGCCAGCAGCTCCCAAACACCAGGGAAGGCGGAGACCCAGTACTTC.

This clonotype has ten or more counts. The chain couples TRBV5-6 to TRBJ2-7; 7 positions match TRBD2. CDR3 length equals 15 residues. The V and J ends lost 4 bases and 1 base, in that order; junction bases with no gene match: 8. Germline values: CDR1 SGHDT, CDR2 YYEEEE. For the CDR3, the DNA is TGTGCCAGCAGCCACCCGCTCGGGGGGTCCTACGAGCAGTACTTC. Translated, it gives CASSHPLGGSYEQYF.

This clonotype was seen many times. The CDR3 DNA reads as TGTGCCAGCAGCTTAGCGGGAGTAGAGACCGGGGAGCTGTTTTTT. It encodes CASSLAGVETGELFF. The J gene is TRBJ2-2, the V gene TRBV7-2; D perhaps matches TRBD2 (5 bases). V lost 0 bases, J lost 5 bases, and 10 bases lay in between. CDR1 is SGHTA and CDR2 is FQGNSA in the germline V gene. CDR3 length: 15 amino acids.

This chain joins TRBV27 and TRBJ2-1, with TRBD2 matching 11 bases. The junction had 7 bases not matched to a gene; V was cut back by 3 bases and J by 0 bases. Germline V gene sequence: CDR1 MNHEY, CDR2 SMNVEV (reference sequence). The length of the CDR3 is 18 residues. The CDR3: CASSFNSGRGPSYNEQFF. The CDR3 DNA is TGTGCCAGCAGTTTCAATAGCGGGAGGGGGCCCTCCTACAATGAGCAGTTCTTC.

This clonotype was picked up many times. The genes are TRBV27 and TRBJ1-6; D ambiguous. The CDR3 spans 18 residues. V was clipped by 4 bases and J by 8 bases, with 24 bases between them. From germline, CDR1 is MNHEY and CDR2 SMNVEV (reference sequence). The CDR3 region is CASSSLYPSEGGHSPLHF. CDR3 DNA sequence: TGTGCCAGCAGTTCACTCTACCCTTCAGAGGGCGGGCATTCACCCCTCCACTTT.

This clonotype was seen at least ten times. The chain recombines TRBV11-1 with TRBJ1-5; 11 bases are shared with TRBD1. The CDR3 extends over 18 amino acids. From germline, CDR1 is SGHAT and CDR2 FQDESV (reference sequence). V trimming: 0 bases; J trimming: 0 bases; junction bases outside the gene matches: 4. DNA for the CDR3: TGTGCCAGCAGCTTAGCGGGGACAGGGGGATATAGCAATCAGCCCCAGCATTTT. As protein: CASSLAGTGGYSNQPQHF.

The table lists this clonotype with many counts. This chain joins TRBV28 and TRBJ2-5; 12 nucleotides align to TRBD2. This CDR3 contains 16 residues. Per germline, CDR1 MDHEN and CDR2 SYDVKM. The V gene end was trimmed by 3 bases and the J gene end by 5 bases; junction bases not matched to a gene: 7. CDR3: CASSLTSGRGTETQYF. CDR3 nucleotides: TGTGCCAGCAGTTTGACTAGCGGGAGAGGGACGGAGACCCAGTACTTC.

There are many counts of this clonotype. The rearrangement uses TRBV28 and TRBJ1-2, with D perhaps matching TRBD1 (5 bases). The CDR3 covers 14 residues. Trimming took off 5 bases at V and 3 bases at J, with 13 bases between the two ends. From germline, CDR1 is MDHEN and CDR2 SYDVKM. The CDR3 protein is CASSPLQEYYGYTF. CDR3 DNA: TGTGCCAGCAGTCCGTTACAGGAATACTATGGCTACACCTTC.

This clonotype was picked up many times. This chain uses TRBV29-1 with TRBJ2-5, with 9 bases aligning to TRBD1. J lost 1 base, V lost 6 bases, and 6 bases had no gene match. This CDR3 region has 14 residues. CDR1 SQVTM and CDR2 ANQGSEA come from the germline V gene. The CDR3 DNA is TGCAGCGTCGGACAGGGGCGAATCCAAGAGACCCAGTACTTC. Amino acid sequence: CSVGQGRIQETQYF.

This clonotype was counted many times. The chain combines TRBV18 with TRBJ2-5; D ambiguous. V was cut by 1 base and J by 4 bases, with 13 bases left in between. CDR1 is KGHSH and CDR2 is LQKENI in the germline V gene. This CDR3 has 15 residues. CDR3 in amino acids: CASSPLLRVRETQYF. DNA for the CDR3: TGTGCCAGCTCACCACTCTTACGTGTGAGAGAGACCCAGTACTTC.

This clonotype was counted ten times or more. The chain carries TRBV2 and TRBJ2-5, with TRBD2 identical over 7 bases. The CDR3 covers 14 residues. Germline loops: CDR1 SNHLY, CDR2 FYNNEI. Trimming removed 4 bases from V and 4 bases from J; junction bases left unmatched: 6. The CDR3 bases are TGTGCCAGCAGTGGGCGGGAGAGGCGAGAGACCCAGTACTTC. This sequence encodes CASSGRERRETQYF. The full variable domain, rest sourced from reference TRBV2 and TRBJ2-5, is EPEVTQTPSHQVTQMGQEVILRCVPISNHLYFYWYRQILGQKVEFLVSFYNNEISEKSEIFDDQFSVERPDGSNFTLKIRSTKLEDSAMYFCASSGRERRETQYFGPGTRLLVL.

This clonotype was seen at least ten times. The genes are TRBV3-1 and TRBJ1-1; D gene uncertain. The CDR3 is 13 amino acids. Deletions cut 1 base from V and 5 bases from J, with 8 bases between. Germline V gene sequence: CDR1 LGHDT, CDR2 YNNKEL (reference sequence). The CDR3 coding sequence is TGTGCCAGCAGCCAAGGGCAGGCGACTGAAGCTTTCTTT. It encodes CASSQGQATEAFF.

This clonotype was counted ten times or more. The CDR3 is CASSPRPDVALHF. The CDR3 region has the DNA TGTGCCAGCAGCCCCCGACCGGATGTTGCCCTCCACTTT. The chain recombines TRBV7-2 with TRBJ1-6; D unclear. This CDR3 has 13 amino acids. The germline V and J ends were trimmed by 5 bases and 14 bases, with 16 bases remaining between them. Germline V gene data show CDR1 as SGHTA and CDR2 as FQGNSA.

Turning to this clonotype: A single base separates this from a much larger clone, so it may be a read error. The chain links TRBV19 to TRBJ1-2; the match to TRBD1 covers 7 bases. Germline CDR1 is LNHDA and CDR2 is SQIVND (reference sequence). Trimming took 1 base from V and 1 from J; bases not matched to a gene: 0. There are 14 residues in the CDR3. The CDR3: CASSIGTGNYGYTF. DNA for the CDR3: TGTGCCAGTAGTATAGGGACAGGTAACTATGGCTACACCTTC. Full variable domain (rest looked up from reference TRBV19 and TRBJ1-2): DGGITQSPKYLFRKEGQNVTLSCEQNLNHDAMYWYRQDPGQGLRLIYYSQIVNDFQKGDIAEGYSVSREKKESFPLTVTSAQKNPTAFYLCASSIGTGNYGYTFGSGTRLTVV.

The table lists this clonotype with many counts. V and J are TRBV4-3 and TRBJ2-2; no definite D call. The V end lost 0 bases, the J end lost 13 bases, and 15 bases lay between the germline ends. Looked up from germline, CDR1 is LGHNA and CDR2 is YSLEER. This CDR3 has 14 residues. CDR3 bases: TGCGCCAGCAGCCAAGATCATGGGCCTCAGTGGCTGTTTTTT. Translating gives CASSQDHGPQWLFF.

The chain couples TRBV7-9 to TRBJ2-7, with no clear D. Germline values: CDR1 SEHNR, CDR2 FQNEAQ (reference sequence). Between the trimmed V and J ends, which lost 0 bases and 1 base, there was a span of 10 bases. This CDR3 is built from 15 residues. The CDR3 DNA reads as TGTGCCAGCAGCTTAGCTGGGGATAGATCCTACGAGCAGTACTTC. Protein product: CASSLAGDRSYEQYF.

There are a few counts of this clonotype. The gene calls are TRBV18 and TRBJ1-1; 7 bases are shared with TRBD1. The trim removed 5 bases at V and 5 bases at J, leaving 8 bases unmatched. Germline V CDR1 and CDR2: KGHSH, LQKENI. The CDR3 is 14 residues long. This chain's CDR3 is CASSIKLQGTEAFF. The CDR3 coding sequence is TGTGCCAGCTCAATTAAGTTACAGGGGACTGAAGCTTTCTTT.

This clonotype was observed many times. The chain employs TRBV6-4 and TRBJ1-2; D gene unclear. Germline loops: CDR1 MRHNA, CDR2 SNTAGT. Trimming took 3 bases from V and 4 from J, leaving 9 bases between them. This CDR3 has 13 amino acids. CDR3 bases: TGTGCCAGCAGTGAGGTGGGTGGCTATGGCTACACCTTC. The encoded protein is CASSEVGGYGYTF.